Shown below are 8 T cell receptor beta chains from a single sample sequenced in a study of Ad26.COV2.S vaccination and SARS-CoV-2 variants. Stated treatment: around 19 received Ad26.COV2.S at low or high dose, single or two shots; 5 received placebo; per-sample allocation not given. Sampling occurred on day 63 after the first vaccine or placebo injection. The protocol was immunoSEQ multiplex PCR, while the TCRdb copy is restricted to in-frame clones and leaves out a portion. The repertoire holds about 350,000 clones, around 83% seen once, with 2.5% to 3.5% in the top ten. The input for sequencing was peripheral blood, taken in a trial of Ad26.COV2.S vaccine versus placebo. The receptors were gathered from a person between 18 and 59 years old who received the Ad26.COV2.S COVID-19 vaccine or a placebo.

The J gene is TRBJ2-3, the V gene TRBV27; D not certain. In germline, CDR1 is MNHEY, CDR2 SMNVEV (reference sequence). Trimming stripped 3 bases from V and 6 bases from J, with 4 bases between. The CDR3 consists of 11 residues. CDR3 nucleotide sequence: TGTGCCAGCAGTTTTTATGATACGCAGTATTTT. Protein product: CASSFYDTQYF.

In this sample, this clone turned up once. The chain links TRBV5-4 to TRBJ2-7, with D possibly TRBD2 on 6 matching bases. The V end was cut by 3 bases, the J end by 7 bases, with 17 bases between. The CDR3 length is 14 residues. Germline V gives CDR1 SGHNT, CDR2 YYREEE (reference sequence). CDR3 protein: CASSSAGSYGEQYF. DNA for the CDR3: TGTGCCAGCAGCTCTGCCGGGAGCTATGGGGAGCAGTACTTC.

The CDR3 loop reads CASSTFYRGSPYEQYF. Written as DNA, the CDR3 is TGTGCCAGTAGTACATTCTACAGGGGATCTCCCTACGAGCAGTACTTC. The chain couples TRBV19 to TRBJ2-7, with 7 bases aligning to TRBD1. V lost 4 bases, J lost 2 bases, and 11 bases stayed unmatched. CDR1 is LNHDA and CDR2 is SQIVND in the germline V gene (reference sequence). CDR3 length: 16 amino acids.

The rearrangement uses TRBV27 and TRBJ2-3, with 8 bases identical to TRBD2. CDR3 size: 16 residues. Germline assignment: CDR1 MNHEY and CDR2 SMNVEV (reference sequence). V trimming: 5 bases; J trimming: 4 bases; junction bases outside the gene matches: 11. CDR3 in DNA: TGTGCCAGCAGTGCTATCCCGGGACTAGAATCAGATACGCAGTATTTT. Protein sequence: CASSAIPGLESDTQYF.

The chain has TRBV7-8 and TRBJ1-5, with 7 positions matching TRBD1. J was trimmed by 3 bases and V by 5 bases; bases with no gene match: 13. This CDR3 spans 17 amino acids. Germline V CDR1 and CDR2: SGHVS, FQNEAQ. The CDR3 reads CASSPSGTVTPNQPQHF. CDR3 nucleotide sequence: TGTGCCAGCAGCCCCTCAGGGACAGTAACCCCCAATCAGCCCCAGCATTTT.

This chain links TRBV5-5 with TRBJ1-2, with TRBD1 matching over 7 bases. Losses at the gene ends were 4 bases for V and 8 bases for J; bases not matched to a gene: 17. The CDR3 sequence is 16 residues long. Germline CDR1 SGHKS, CDR2 YYEKEE (reference sequence). The CDR3 coding sequence is TGTGCCAGCAGCCAGTATACAGGGGACCCCAGAATGGGCTACACCTTC. This translates into CASSQYTGDPRMGYTF.

V and J are TRBV29-1 and TRBJ2-5; D is unresolved. CDR1 SQVTM and CDR2 ANQGSEA come from the germline V gene. V gave up 3 bases and J gave up 1 base, with 6 bases separating them. The CDR3 is made up of 12 amino acids. The CDR3 sequence is CSVDRFQETQYF. CDR3 nucleotide sequence: TGCAGCGTTGACAGATTCCAAGAGACCCAGTACTTC.

The J gene is TRBJ2-6, the V gene TRBV19; no clear D. Germline lookup yields CDR1 LNHDA and CDR2 SQIVND (reference sequence). Trimming shortened V by 1 base and J by 0 bases, and 7 bases separated the two germline ends. This CDR3 contains 16 residues. The CDR3 region has the DNA TGTGCCAGTAGTATAGCAGCCGGCTCTGGGGCCAACGTCCTGACTTTC. It yields the protein CASSIAAGSGANVLTF.